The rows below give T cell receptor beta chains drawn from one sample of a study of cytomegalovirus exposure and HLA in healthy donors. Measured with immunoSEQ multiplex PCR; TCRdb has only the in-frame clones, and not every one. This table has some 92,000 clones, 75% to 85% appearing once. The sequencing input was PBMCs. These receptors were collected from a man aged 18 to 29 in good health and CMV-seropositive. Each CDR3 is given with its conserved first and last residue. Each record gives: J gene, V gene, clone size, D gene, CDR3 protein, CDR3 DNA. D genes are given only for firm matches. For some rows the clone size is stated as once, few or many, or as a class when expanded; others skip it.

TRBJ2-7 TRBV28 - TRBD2 CASSSPRGLGEQYF TGTGCCAGCAGTTCCCCCCGGGGACTAGGGGAGCAGTACTTC
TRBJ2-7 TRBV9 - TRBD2 CASAGGGQNDEQYF TGTGCCAGCGCGGGGGGAGGACAGAACGACGAGCAGTACTTC
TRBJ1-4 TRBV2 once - CASRPERVKLFF TGTGCCAGCAGACCCGAACGGGTAAAACTGTTTTTT
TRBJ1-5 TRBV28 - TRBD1 CASRPTGNSNQPQHF TGTGCCAGCAGACCGACAGGGAATAGCAATCAGCCCCAGCATTTT
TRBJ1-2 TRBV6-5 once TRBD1 CASSYSDRVGYTF TGTGCCAGCAGTTACTCGGACAGGGTCGGCTACACCTTC
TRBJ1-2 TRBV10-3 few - CAISLDTLYGYTF TGTGCCATCAGTCTGGACACGCTCTATGGCTACACCTTC
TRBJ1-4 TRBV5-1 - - CASSLVRGLNEKLFF TGCGCCAGCAGCTTGGTTCGGGGACTTAATGAAAAACTGTTTTTT
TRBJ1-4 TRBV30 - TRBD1 CAWSPQGAGREKLFF TGTGCCTGGAGCCCTCAGGGGGCAGGAAGAGAAAAACTGTTTTTT
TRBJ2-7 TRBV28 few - CASSNRRYEQYF TGTGCCAGCAGTAACAGGCGGTACGAGCAGTACTTC
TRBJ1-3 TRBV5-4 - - CASSLGQGRTGNTIYF TGTGCCAGCAGCTTGGGGCAGGGGCGAACTGGAAACACCATATATTTT
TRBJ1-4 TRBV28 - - CASSSDRDIRDEKLFF TGTGCCAGCAGTTCAGACCGGGACATTAGGGATGAAAAACTGTTTTTT
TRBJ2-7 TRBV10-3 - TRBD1 CAISEPVPTGVKVYEQYF TGTGCCATCAGTGAACCCGTTCCGACAGGGGTTAAGGTCTACGAGCAGTACTTC
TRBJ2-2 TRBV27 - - CASSLFLATNTGELFF TGTGCCAGCAGTTTATTTTTAGCGACTAACACCGGGGAGCTGTTTTTT
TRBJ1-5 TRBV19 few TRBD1 CASSPGDRGGNQPQHF TGTGCCAGTAGTCCAGGGGACAGGGGCGGCAATCAGCCCCAGCATTTT
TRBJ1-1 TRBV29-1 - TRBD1 CSFRGTGENTEAFF TGCAGCTTCCGGGGCACAGGGGAGAACACTGAAGCTTTCTTT
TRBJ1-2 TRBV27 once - CASSQTTTASYGYTF TGTGCCAGCAGCCAGACCACGACAGCTAGCTATGGCTACACCTTC
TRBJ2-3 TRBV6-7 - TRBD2 CASSPRTSGVVADTQYF TGTGCCAGCAGTCCACGGACTAGCGGGGTAGTAGCAGATACGCAGTATTTT
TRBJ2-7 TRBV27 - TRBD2 CASSRKGLYYEQYF TGTGCCAGCAGTCGAAAGGGACTATACTACGAGCAGTACTTC
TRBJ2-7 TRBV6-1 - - CASSARAGVYISYEQYF TGTGCCAGCAGTGCCAGAGCAGGGGTCTATATCTCCTACGAGCAGTACTTC
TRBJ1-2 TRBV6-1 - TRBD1 CASNQDRDYGYTF TGTGCCAGCAACCAGGACAGGGACTATGGCTACACCTTC
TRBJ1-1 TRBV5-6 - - CASSLVRGEAFF TGTGCCAGCAGCTTGGTAAGGGGCGAAGCTTTCTTT
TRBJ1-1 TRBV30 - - CAGDGGRNTEAFF TGTGCCGGGGATGGGGGGAGGAACACTGAAGCTTTCTTT
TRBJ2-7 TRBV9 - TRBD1 CASSAAGTGGHEQYF TGTGCCAGCAGCGCGGCCGGGACAGGGGGTCACGAGCAGTACTTC
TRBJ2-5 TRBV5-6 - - CASSLASEETQYF TGTGCCAGCAGCTTGGCGTCCGAAGAGACCCAGTACTTC
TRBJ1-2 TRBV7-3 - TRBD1 CASSAQGRSGYTF TGTGCCAGCAGCGCACAGGGGCGGAGTGGCTACACCTTC
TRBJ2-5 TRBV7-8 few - CASSLAHRSKSQYF TGTGCCAGCAGCTTAGCCCACCGTAGTAAGTCCCAGTACTTC
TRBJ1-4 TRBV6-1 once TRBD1 CASSAGQGGHEKLFF TGTGCCAGCAGCGCAGGACAGGGAGGGCATGAAAAACTGTTTTTT
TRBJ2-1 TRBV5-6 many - CASSLVAVEQFF TGTGCCAGCAGCTTGGTAGCGGTTGAGCAGTTCTTC
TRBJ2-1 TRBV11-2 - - CASSLLNEQFF TGTGCCAGCAGCTTACTCAATGAGCAGTTCTTC
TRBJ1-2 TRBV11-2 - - CASSLGRAVVNYGYTF TGTGCCAGCAGCTTAGGGAGGGCAGTCGTTAACTATGGCTACACCTTC
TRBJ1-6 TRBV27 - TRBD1 CASRDRGVGNSPLHF TGTGCCAGCAGGGACAGGGGAGTAGGTAATTCACCCCTCCACTTT
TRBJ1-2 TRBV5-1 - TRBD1 CASSADRGGGYTF TGCGCCAGCAGCGCGGACAGGGGTGGTGGCTACACCTTC
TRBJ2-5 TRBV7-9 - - CASSRSHQAETQYF TGTGCCAGCAGTAGATCGCACCAGGCGGAGACCCAGTACTTC
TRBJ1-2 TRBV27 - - CASSISSSYGYTF TGTGCCAGCAGTATCTCCTCCAGCTATGGCTACACCTTC
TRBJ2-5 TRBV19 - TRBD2 CASSRGTSGGQETQYF TGTGCCAGTAGTAGGGGGACTAGCGGGGGGCAAGAGACCCAGTACTTC
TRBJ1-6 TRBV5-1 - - CASSESGNSPLHF TGCGCCAGCAGCGAATCAGGGAATTCACCCCTCCACTTT
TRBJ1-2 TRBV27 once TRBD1 CASSPLAGQGHGYTF TGTGCCAGCAGCCCGCTCGCGGGACAGGGTCATGGCTACACCTTC
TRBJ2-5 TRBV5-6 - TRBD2 CASSLTLAWGGETQYF TGTGCCAGCAGCTTGACACTAGCGTGGGGAGGAGAGACCCAGTACTTC
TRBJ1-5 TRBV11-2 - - CASSPTGQPQHF TGTGCCAGCAGCCCCACCGGTCAGCCCCAGCATTTT
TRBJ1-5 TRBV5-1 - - CASSLSGDSNQPQHF TGCGCCAGCAGCTTGAGTGGAGATAGCAATCAGCCCCAGCATTTT
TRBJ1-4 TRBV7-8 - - CASSLATRGGEKLFF TGTGCCAGCAGCTTAGCAACAAGGGGAGGAGAAAAACTGTTTTTT